One and the same sample provided the 11 T cell receptor beta chains below, sequenced in a study of radiotherapy plus CTLA-4 blockade in lung cancer (dated by TCRdb to 2016 to 2019). Libraries were made using the immunoSEQ multiplex PCR assay. TCRdb's version of the immuneACCESS table is confined to in-frame rearrangements and falls short of the full clone set. An unresolved V gene accounts for under half of the shortfall where checked; the remainder is of unknown origin. The sample table shows approximately 80,000 clones, and roughly 74% are seen once. Together, the top ten hold more than 9% of the sample. The specimen comprised peripheral blood, sampled from a patient treated with radiotherapy plus ipilimumab. The receptors here all came from a human donor with non-small cell lung cancer whose response to radiotherapy plus ipilimumab could not be evaluated.

The chain joins TRBV7-2 to TRBJ2-7, with 8 bases aligning to TRBD2. The V gene end was trimmed by 4 bases and the J gene end by 7 bases; junction bases not matched to a gene: 9. The CDR3 has 14 amino acids. The germline gives CDR1 SGHTA, CDR2 FQGNSA. For the CDR3, the DNA is TGTGCCAGCAGCTCCTTCGGGGGGGTTATAGAGCAGTACTTC. This codes for CASSSFGGVIEQYF. The whole variable domain, remainder taken from reference TRBV7-2 and TRBJ2-7, is GAGVSQSPSNKVTEKGKDVELRCDPISGHTALYWYRQSLGQGLEFLIYFQGNSAPDKSGLPSDRFSAERTGGSVSTLTIQRTQQEDSAVYLCASSSFGGVIEQYFGPGTRLTVT.

Points on this clone: The junction departs from germline at one end; a sequencing error may be responsible. Other nucleotide sequences from this sample produce the same CDR3. V gene TRBV18 combines with J gene TRBJ1-5; D remains ambiguous. The CDR3 has 13 residues. CDR1 is KGHSH and CDR2 is LQKENI in the germline V gene. In nucleotides, the CDR3 is TGTGCCAGCTCACGGGAGAGCCATCAGCCTCAGCATTTT. It yields the protein CASSRESHQPQHF.

This chain uses TRBV19 with TRBJ2-5; 7 nucleotides match TRBD2. The J call could be wrong; TRBJ2-7 is a better fit for the DNA end. The CDR3 is 15 amino acids. Germline V gives CDR1 LNHDA, CDR2 SQIVND (reference sequence). As DNA, the CDR3 is TGTGCCAGTAGTCCCCTGGCGGGGGTGCCCTACGAGCAGTACTTC. Protein: CASSPLAGVPYEQYF.

The chain combines TRBV7-2 with TRBJ1-1; no definite D call. Germline V gene sequence: CDR1 SGHTA, CDR2 FQGNSA. V was cut by 3 bases and J by 0 bases, with 14 bases left in between. This CDR3 is 16 amino acids long. The CDR3 protein is CASSFLNFQLNTEAFF. CDR3 coding DNA: TGTGCCAGCAGCTTCCTCAACTTCCAACTGAACACTGAAGCTTTCTTT.

The chain links TRBV11-3 to TRBJ1-1; possibly TRBD1 for D (6 bases). The CDR3 runs to 11 residues. The germline V and J ends were trimmed by 5 bases and 11 bases, with 12 bases remaining between them. Germline lookup yields CDR1 SGHNT and CDR2 YENEEA. The CDR3 region is CASSPGQRAFF. CDR3 DNA: TGTGCCAGCAGCCCAGGACAGCGGGCTTTCTTT.

This clone was detected only once. This rearrangement joins TRBV15 to TRBJ2-7; weak D call: TRBD2 (7 bases). Trimming took 6 bases from V and 5 from J, leaving 23 bases between them. The CDR3 runs to 16 residues. Germline CDR1 and CDR2: LNHNV and YYDKDF (reference sequence). CDR3 sequence (DNA): TGTGCCACCAGAGAGCAGGACGCCCCGGGGGGCGACGAGCAGTACTTC. This encodes CATREQDAPGGDEQYF. The variable domain in full, completed from reference TRBV15 and TRBJ2-7, reads DAMVIQNPRYQVTQFGKPVTLSCSQTLNHNVMYWYQQKSSQAPKLLFHYYDKDFNNEADTPDNFQSRRPNTSFCFLDIRSPGLGDTAMYLCATREQDAPGGDEQYFGPGTRLTVT.

V gene TRBV11-3 combines with J gene TRBJ2-2, with D perhaps matching TRBD1 (7 bases). Germline V gene data show CDR1 as SGHNT and CDR2 as YENEEA. CDR3 length equals 14 residues. Trimming pared 4 bases from V and 7 bases from J, leaving 13 bases between. CDR3 nucleotide sequence: TGTGCCAGCAGCTCGACAGGGAGGAGCGGGGAGCTGTTTTTT. Protein: CASSSTGRSGELFF.

The chain recombines TRBV5-1 with TRBJ1-1; maybe TRBD1 (6 bases). Trimming stripped 1 base from V and 5 bases from J, with 18 bases between. The CDR3 loop spans 16 amino acids. Germline CDR1 is SGHRS and CDR2 is YFSETQ. The CDR3 sequence is CASSLNVGGGGTEAFF. CDR3 DNA: TGCGCCAGCAGCTTGAATGTCGGGGGCGGGGGAACTGAAGCTTTCTTT. Using reference TRBV5-1 and TRBJ1-1 for the parts outside the CDR3, the full variable domain is KAGVTQTPRYLIKTRGQQVTLSCSPISGHRSVSWYQQTPGQGLQFLFEYFSETQRNKGNFPGRFSGRQFSNSRSEMNVSTLELGDSALYLCASSLNVGGGGTEAFFGQGTRLTVV.

Only a few counts were recorded for this clone. The chain has TRBV11-2 and TRBJ2-5; a weak D match, TRBD2 (6 bases). There are 11 residues in the CDR3. Per the germline V gene, CDR1 is SGHAT and CDR2 is FQNNGV. V dropped 3 bases and J dropped 7 bases, with 6 bases sitting between them. The CDR3 sequence is CASSLGGTQYF. CDR3 sequence (DNA): TGTGCCAGCAGCTTGGGGGGGACCCAGTACTTC. Drawing the rest from reference TRBV11-2 and TRBJ2-5, the complete variable domain is EAGVAQSPRYKIIEKRQSVAFWCNPISGHATLYWYQQILGQGPKLLIQFQNNGVVDDSQLPKDRFSAERLKGVDSTLKIQPAKLEDSAVYLCASSLGGTQYFGPGTRLLVL.

This clone was observed a few times. The V and J genes are TRBV7-8 and TRBJ1-1; perhaps TRBD1 as D (5 bases). V was cut by 1 base and J by 0 bases, with 9 bases left in between. The CDR3 is 15 residues long. Germline values: CDR1 SGHVS, CDR2 FQNEAQ. Written as DNA, the CDR3 is TGTGCCAGCAGCTTAGTCAGGGAATTGAACACTGAAGCTTTCTTT. This encodes CASSLVRELNTEAFF.

This clone was counted a few times. The chain recombines TRBV4-1 with TRBJ2-5; TRBD2 agrees at 14 bases. The junction had 12 bases not matched to a gene; V was cut back by 4 bases and J by 2 bases. Germline V lookup: CDR1 MGHRA, CDR2 YSYEKL. CDR3 length equals 19 residues. The DNA of the CDR3 is TGCGCCAGCAGCCGCACCGGGACTAGCGGGGGAGACCCTCAAGAGACCCAGTACTTC. Amino acids: CASSRTGTSGGDPQETQYF.